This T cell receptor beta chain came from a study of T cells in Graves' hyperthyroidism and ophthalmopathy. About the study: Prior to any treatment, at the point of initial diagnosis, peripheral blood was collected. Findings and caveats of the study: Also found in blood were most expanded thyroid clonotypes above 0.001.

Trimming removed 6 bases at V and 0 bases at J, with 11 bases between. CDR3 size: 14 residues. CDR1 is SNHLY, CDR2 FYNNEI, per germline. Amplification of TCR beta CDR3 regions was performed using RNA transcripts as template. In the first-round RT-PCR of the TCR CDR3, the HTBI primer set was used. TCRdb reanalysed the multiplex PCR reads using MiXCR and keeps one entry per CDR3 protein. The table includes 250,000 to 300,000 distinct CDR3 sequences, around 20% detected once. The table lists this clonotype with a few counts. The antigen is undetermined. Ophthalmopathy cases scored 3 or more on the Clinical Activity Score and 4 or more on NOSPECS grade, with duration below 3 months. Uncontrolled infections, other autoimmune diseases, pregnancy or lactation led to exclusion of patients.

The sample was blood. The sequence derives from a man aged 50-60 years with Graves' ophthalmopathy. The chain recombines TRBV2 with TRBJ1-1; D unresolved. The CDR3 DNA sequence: TGTGCCAGCAGGTCCACGGATATGAACACTGAAGCTTTCTTT. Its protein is CASRSTDMNTEAFF.